The 5 T cell receptor beta chains listed next were all sequenced from one sample in a study of post-analysis software for immune sequencing data. Overall study results and limits: Patients used about five TRBV segments, including TRBV5-6, TRBV5-1 and TRBV20-1, more often than controls.

The library was made from cDNA and included unique molecular identifiers. TCRdb recomputed calls from the PCR reads with MiXCR, one row per CDR3 protein. This sample has about 820,000 distinct CDR3 sequences, with around 53% found just once. These receptors lack a known antigen. The sequenced material came from blood. These receptors were collected from a girl aged 5 to 17 with multiple sclerosis.

J is TRBJ1-2 and V is TRBV18; D is uncertain. Deletions cut 6 bases from V and 4 bases from J, with 9 bases between. CDR3 length: 12 amino acids. Germline V gene sequence: CDR1 KGHSH, CDR2 LQKENI. The DNA for the CDR3 is TGTGCCAGCTCGACGGTACCCTATGGCTACACCTTC. Translation: CASSTVPYGYTF.

This clonotype was counted a few times. The chain links TRBV5-1 to TRBJ2-7; D gene unclear. This CDR3 contains 13 residues. V lost 3 bases, J lost 0 bases, and 7 bases lay in between. Germline CDR1 SGHRS, CDR2 YFSETQ. The CDR3 bases are TGCGCCAGCAGCTCAATCCTCTCCTACGAGCAGTACTTC. Residues: CASSSILSYEQYF.

This chain connects TRBV20-1 to TRBJ2-7; 7 bases fit TRBD2. Germline V lookup: CDR1 DFQATT, CDR2 SNEGSKA (reference sequence). V was clipped by 5 bases and J by 5 bases; unmatched bases: 15. There are 15 residues in the CDR3. As DNA, the CDR3 is TGCAGTGCTGGGGGTGGAGCGGGAAATCCTGACGAGCAGTACTTC. Translation: CSAGGGAGNPDEQYF.

The J gene is TRBJ2-1, the V gene TRBV10-3; 7 bases are shared with TRBD1. V shed 8 bases and J 7 bases; nucleotides not matched to a gene: 5. The CDR3 contains 12 residues. Germline CDR1 is ENHRY and CDR2 is SYGVKD. The CDR3: CAIGNRGNEQFF. DNA for the CDR3: TGTGCCATCGGGAACAGGGGTAATGAGCAGTTCTTC.

J is TRBJ1-4 and V is TRBV20-1; D unresolved. V dropped 3 bases and J dropped 3 bases, with 20 bases sitting between them. This CDR3 has 17 residues. Germline loops: CDR1 DFQATT, CDR2 SNEGSKA (reference sequence). The CDR3 DNA reads as TGCAGTGCTAGGCGTCCCCTGCAGCCGGAGGCTAATGAAAAACTGTTTTTT. Its protein product is CSARRPLQPEANEKLFF.